Below, 27 T cell receptor beta chains from the same sample are listed, as sequenced in a study of T cell changes during pregnancy in multiple sclerosis. Some clones are missing from TCRdb's copy, which holds only in-frame ones; the method was immunoSEQ multiplex PCR. The profile shows roughly 60,000 clones, about 90% of them singletons. The sample was peripheral blood, taken in the second trimester of pregnancy. Every receptor here comes from a female donor in good health, enrolled as a control in a pregnancy study.

V gene TRBV25-1 combines with J gene TRBJ2-1; D perhaps matches TRBD2 (6 bases). Germline V gene lookup returns CDR1 MGHDK and CDR2 SYGVNS. The V end lost 5 bases, the J end lost 5 bases, and 13 bases lay between the germline ends. This CDR3 has 14 residues. The CDR3 sequence: CASSLAVLDNEQFF. The CDR3 nucleotides are TGTGCCAGCAGTTTAGCGGTACTTGACAATGAGCAGTTCTTC.

The chain joins TRBV29-1 to TRBJ1-1; 9 bases are shared with TRBD1. With 7 bases clipped from V and 5 bases from J, the junction kept 8 bases outside the gene matches. Germline V gene sequence: CDR1 SQVTM, CDR2 ANQGSEA. The CDR3 is made up of 13 amino acids. The CDR3 nucleotides read TGCAGCGCGACTACAGGGGGCGGAACTGAAGCTTTCTTT. It codes for CSATTGGGTEAFF.

The chain employs TRBV15 and TRBJ2-1; tentative D call: TRBD2 (6 bases). The germline CDR1 and CDR2 sequences are LNHNV and YYDKDF (reference sequence). The V gene lost 5 bases and the J gene lost 7 bases, with 15 bases spanning the gap. The CDR3 runs 14 residues. CDR3 DNA sequence: TGTGCCACCAGCCCCTTGGGCGGGGCTAATGAGCAGTTCTTC. This translates into CATSPLGGANEQFF. Full variable domain (rest looked up from reference TRBV15 and TRBJ2-1): DAMVIQNPRYQVTQFGKPVTLSCSQTLNHNVMYWYQQKSSQAPKLLFHYYDKDFNNEADTPDNFQSRRPNTSFCFLDIRSPGLGDTAMYLCATSPLGGANEQFFGPGTRLTVL.

The rearrangement uses TRBV7-3 and TRBJ2-3; 7 positions agree with TRBD2. The CDR3 has 14 residues. Trimming took 1 base from V and 3 from J; bases not matched to a gene: 1. The germline V gene has CDR1 SGHTA and CDR2 FQGTGA. CDR3 DNA: TGTGCCAGCAGCTTAAGGGGGGGAACAGATACGCAGTATTTT. Its translation: CASSLRGGTDTQYF.

V usage is TRBV5-1 and J usage is TRBJ2-7; 7 nucleotides line up with TRBD1. The CDR3 is 14 residues long. CDR1 and CDR2 from the germline V gene are SGHRS and YFSETQ. Germline trimming cut 1 base from V and 3 bases from J; bases unmatched to any gene: 4. The CDR3 DNA reads as TGCGCCAGCAGCTTGAGACAGGGTTTCTACGAGCAGTACTTC. Translation gives CASSLRQGFYEQYF.

This chain's CDR3 is CASRRPEVYNEQFF. DNA for the CDR3: TGTGCCAGCAGAAGGCCGGAGGTCTACAATGAGCAGTTCTTC. The chain has TRBV6-5 and TRBJ2-1, with D tentatively TRBD2 (5 bases). With 6 bases removed from V and 3 bases from J, the gap between germline ends came to 12 bases. The V gene's germline CDR1 is MNHEY and CDR2 SVGAGI. The CDR3 runs 14 residues.

The rearrangement joins TRBV2 to TRBJ1-2; TRBD1 matches at 9 bases. The germline V gene has CDR1 SNHLY and CDR2 FYNNEI. There are 15 residues in the CDR3. V gave up 6 bases and J gave up 3 bases; unmatched junction bases: 8. The CDR3 DNA reads TGTGCCAGCAGCTCTAACAGGGGGCATCACTATGGCTACACCTTC. Amino acid sequence: CASSSNRGHHYGYTF.

This clone was picked up one time. This rearrangement joins TRBV4-1 to TRBJ1-2; 9 bases fit TRBD1. Trimming at V came to 1 base and at J to 7 bases, leaving 7 bases not matched to a gene. Germline V gene lookup returns CDR1 MGHRA and CDR2 YSYEKL. This CDR3 is 15 amino acids long. CDR3 sequence: CASSQVVGTGLGYTF. CDR3 in DNA: TGCGCCAGCAGCCAAGTGGTCGGGACAGGGCTTGGCTACACCTTC.

The chain carries TRBV5-6 and TRBJ1-1; D call uncertain. CDR1 is SGHDT and CDR2 is YYEEEE in the germline V gene. This CDR3 is built from 15 residues. The V gene lost 2 bases and the J gene lost 0 bases, with 11 bases spanning the gap. The CDR3 DNA reads TGTGCCAGCAGCTTTGGCAGACTCCTGAACACTGAAGCTTTCTTT. Residues: CASSFGRLLNTEAFF.

V gene TRBV11-2 combines with J gene TRBJ1-3, with D perhaps TRBD1 (6 bases). V was cut by 5 bases and J by 0 bases, with 17 bases left in between. The CDR3 contains 17 residues. Germline V gene sequence: CDR1 SGHAT, CDR2 FQNNGV. CDR3 DNA: TGTGCCAGCAGCGCCTGGCGGGGGCAAAGCTCTGGAAACACCATATATTTT. Translated: CASSAWRGQSSGNTIYF.

This clone was seen only once. This rearrangement joins TRBV5-1 to TRBJ2-2, with 7 bases fitting TRBD1. The germline gives CDR1 SGHRS, CDR2 YFSETQ. The CDR3 has 15 residues. The ends lost 4 bases at V and 3 bases at J; junction bases unmatched: 6. The CDR3 loop reads CASSGTGADTGELFF. Here the CDR3 DNA reads TGCGCCAGCAGCGGTACAGGGGCGGACACCGGGGAGCTGTTTTTT.

The sample holds one count of this clone. This sequence joins TRBV11-3 and TRBJ1-3, with 7 bases lining up with TRBD1. The germline gives CDR1 SGHNT, CDR2 YENEEA. The ends lost 3 bases at V and 4 bases at J; junction bases unmatched: 3. CDR3 length: 14 amino acids. CDR3 residues: CASSFTGAGNTIYF. The CDR3 DNA follows: TGTGCCAGCAGCTTCACAGGGGCCGGAAACACCATATATTTT.

This rearrangement joins TRBV2 to TRBJ1-5, with D tentatively TRBD1 (5 bases). Trimming stripped 4 bases from V and 0 bases from J, with 16 bases between. The CDR3 totals 17 residues. CDR1 is SNHLY and CDR2 is FYNNEI in the germline V gene. The CDR3 sequence: CASSVGSGFDSNQPQHF. CDR3 DNA sequence: TGTGCCAGCAGTGTCGGATCAGGGTTCGATAGCAATCAGCCCCAGCATTTT.

The chain couples TRBV7-9 to TRBJ2-7; D perhaps matches TRBD2 (7 bases). V lost 1 base to trimming and J lost 0 bases, with 19 bases between them. The CDR3 totals 18 residues. Germline V gene lookup returns CDR1 SEHNR and CDR2 FQNEAQ (reference sequence). CDR3 sequence reads: CASSLEGGGGRYSYEQYF. As DNA, the CDR3 is TGTGCCAGCAGCTTAGAAGGGGGAGGGGGGCGTTACTCCTACGAGCAGTACTTC.

This chain connects TRBV9 to TRBJ2-1; 11 nucleotides line up with TRBD2. The CDR3 is made up of 15 amino acids. Germline V gene lookup returns CDR1 SGDLS and CDR2 YYNGEE. The J segment lost 5 bases and the V segment lost 6 bases, leaving 7 bases of the junction unmatched. The CDR3 sequence is CASNQGLAGDNEQFF. The DNA for the CDR3 is TGTGCCAGCAACCAAGGACTAGCGGGCGACAATGAGCAGTTCTTC.

The chain links TRBV7-9 to TRBJ2-3; no clear D gene. V lost 7 bases to trimming and J lost 1 base, with 9 bases between them. The germline V gene has CDR1 SEHNR and CDR2 FQNEAQ (reference sequence). The CDR3 runs to 13 residues. The chain's CDR3 is CASTKERTDTQYF. CDR3 in DNA: TGTGCCAGCACCAAAGAGCGCACAGATACGCAGTATTTT.

This chain links TRBV11-2 with TRBJ2-1; 10 positions agree with TRBD2. Germline lookup yields CDR1 SGHAT and CDR2 FQNNGV. V was clipped by 4 bases and J by 9 bases; unmatched bases: 9. The CDR3 totals 15 residues. CDR3 sequence: CASSSLAGDWGEQFF. CDR3 coding DNA: TGTGCCAGCAGCTCGCTAGCGGGGGATTGGGGTGAGCAGTTCTTC.

The CDR3 DNA reads TGTGCCAGCAGCCAACCCAACCAAGAGACCCAGTACTTC. Its translation is CASSQPNQETQYF. The chain joins TRBV4-2 to TRBJ2-5; D gene uncertain. V lost 2 bases and J lost 0, with 4 bases in between. Germline V CDR1 and CDR2: LGHNA, YNFKEQ. The CDR3 spans 13 residues.

The gene calls are TRBV4-2 and TRBJ1-2; 7 bases match TRBD1. Germline values: CDR1 LGHNA, CDR2 YNFKEQ. The CDR3 loop spans 13 amino acids. V trimming: 1 base; J trimming: 5 bases; junction bases outside the gene matches: 1. The CDR3 DNA is TGTGCCAGCAGCCAAGGCAGGGGGTATGGCTACACCTTC. Its protein is CASSQGRGYGYTF.

The J gene is TRBJ2-1, the V gene TRBV27; possibly TRBD2 for D (6 bases). This CDR3 region has 14 residues. CDR1 and CDR2 from the germline V gene are MNHEY and SMNVEV (reference sequence). V lost 5 bases, J lost 14 bases, and 22 bases lay in between. The CDR3 DNA reads TGTGCCAGCAGTCTACGAGGAAGCGGACTAAGGGAGTTCTTC. Its translation is CASSLRGSGLREFF.

The chain combines TRBV7-6 with TRBJ2-7; D call uncertain. The germline V and J ends were trimmed by 7 bases and 6 bases, with 19 bases remaining between them. In germline, CDR1 is SGHVS, CDR2 FNYEAQ. This CDR3 has 14 residues. DNA for the CDR3: TGTGCCAGCACCGCAACGACGGCCCAGCGCGAGCAGTACTTC. Amino acid sequence: CASTATTAQREQYF.

This chain joins TRBV4-2 and TRBJ2-7; D may be TRBD1 (6 bases). This CDR3 is 14 amino acids long. Germline V gene lookup returns CDR1 LGHNA and CDR2 YNFKEQ. The ends were cut back, 0 bases at V and 1 base at J, with 7 bases in the middle. The CDR3 nucleotides read TGTGCCAGCAGCCAAGATCAGGGGTCCTACGAGCAGTACTTC. Translation: CASSQDQGSYEQYF.

V and J are TRBV19 and TRBJ1-1, with D perhaps matching TRBD1 (6 bases). This CDR3 contains 14 residues. Trimming removed 8 bases from V and 5 bases from J, with 18 bases in between. From germline, CDR1 is LNHDA and CDR2 SQIVND (reference sequence). CDR3 DNA sequence: TGTGCCAGTCTATCCTTGGCAGGGGTGACTGAAGCTTTCTTT. Translating it yields CASLSLAGVTEAFF.

The V call is TRBV5-6, the J call TRBJ2-3; possible D gene TRBD2, 5 bases. Germline lookup yields CDR1 SGHDT and CDR2 YYEEEE. The CDR3 is 17 amino acids. V dropped 0 bases and J dropped 0 bases, with 14 bases sitting between them. The CDR3 bases are TGTGCCAGCAGCTTGGGGGAGCTCCGCCGTAGCACAGATACGCAGTATTTT. It encodes CASSLGELRRSTDTQYF.

The V call is TRBV4-1, the J call TRBJ2-7; 7 bases agree with TRBD2. Germline-derived CDR1 and CDR2 are MGHRA and YSYEKL. Trimming cost V 4 bases and J 4 bases; bases outside gene matches: 10. The CDR3 loop spans 15 amino acids. The CDR3 loop is CASSRDYEVTYEQYF. For the CDR3, the DNA is TGCGCCAGCAGCCGGGACTACGAGGTGACGTACGAGCAGTACTTC.

The chain uses TRBV28 and TRBJ2-5, with D tentatively TRBD2 (5 bases). Germline CDR1 and CDR2: MDHEN and SYDVKM. With 4 bases removed from V and 5 bases from J, the gap between germline ends came to 20 bases. The CDR3 loop spans 16 amino acids. CDR3 sequence: CASSSATRIGIETQYF. The CDR3 DNA follows: TGTGCCAGCAGTTCCGCTACTAGGATCGGTATCGAGACCCAGTACTTC.

The gene calls are TRBV15 and TRBJ2-7; TRBD2 is a possible D gene (7 bases). Germline assignment: CDR1 LNHNV and CDR2 YYDKDF (reference sequence). V lost 0 bases and J lost 6, with 12 bases in between. The CDR3 extends over 14 amino acids. CDR3 residues: CATSRDRRGGEQYF. In DNA form, the CDR3 reads TGTGCCACCAGCAGAGATCGGAGGGGGGGCGAGCAGTACTTC.